This T cell receptor (beta chain) is from a study of shared clonotypes between healthy human individuals (dated by TCRdb to about 2020). Looking at the study overall: The cohort comprised a couple of women and a few men aged 18 to 49 years. For each donor, CD4 naive and CD4 memory were each given three plates, CD8 naive was given two plates, and CD8 memory was given one plate. Blood TCR repertoires of about 5 healthy adults were deeply sequenced to estimate repertoire size and the extent of clonotype sharing between individuals. Different laboratories and diverse techniques were used to prepare libraries and sequence TCR repertoires, to increase sequencing depth and limit assay-specific biases. Per donor, leukapheresis produced somewhere between about 0.94 and 9 billion PBMCs. Results and caveats for the whole study, not just this receptor: Compared with non-shared clonotypes, clonotypes shared by all four sorted-subset donors had higher generation probabilities. Sharing across a few donors was observed for about 5% of naive CD4, 3.5% of naive CD8, 2% to 2.5% of memory CD4, and roughly 0.4% of memory CD8 clonotypes. The small number of donors limited the genetic and exposure-history diversity represented. Larger estimated clonotype richness was generally found for naive subsets than for memory subsets. Sampling was limited to blood, and TCR repertoires in tissue likely differ from TCR repertoires in blood. Pairwise subsampling indicated that sequencing depth was expected to affect the degree of clonotype sharing among donors. Even with the large sequencing depth, rarefaction of the sorted-subset datasets indicated that sequencing was incomplete.

V ends up 2 bases short and J 2 bases short, with an unmatched junction base count of 4. CDR1 and CDR2 are read off the germline V gene (reference sequence) as SGHNT and YYREEE. The CDR3 goes from the cysteine to the phenylalanine over 14 residues. Only CDR3 DNA remains: 42 bases, in frame from the first base. For the CD8 naive samples, CD45RO-negative cells were positively selected for CCR7, yielding a CD45RA+CCR7+ population from which TemRA cells were excluded. Donors were healthy HIV-negative adults with no recently reported acute infections or vaccinations. Every donor was a Caucasian adult living in Nashville, Tennessee, USA. After blood collection by leukapheresis, PBMCs were isolated using Ficoll-Histopaque density gradient centrifugation and then cryopreserved in the vapor phase of liquid nitrogen. Purity and quantity of every magnetically sorted T cell population were checked by analytical flow cytometry. From each sorted fraction, genomic DNA was isolated and quantified by UV absorbance on a Nanodrop 2000c.

Concerning this clone itself: Its binding antigen is unknown. No base quality values were provided; no much bigger clone lies one nucleotide off.

Using the deep immunoSEQ assay, multiplex PCR amplified TCR CDR3 regions from genomic DNA. Extracted genomic DNA from each cell subset was distributed evenly across all wells of several immunoSEQ 96-well plates, and each plate was treated as a replicate. For sorted subsets, roughly 0.2 ug genomic DNA, equal to tens of thousands of T cell genomes, was loaded into each replicate PCR. Purified libraries were quantified with a Qubit 3.0 fluorometer, sized on a Bioanalyzer 2100, and re-quantified with the KAPA Library Quantification kit. Every immunoSEQ 96-well plate was sequenced on a dedicated single-read 150-cycle Illumina NextSeq 550 flow cell. On the authors' methods: Because only junctional sequences without quality scores were contained in the immunoSEQ output, filtering matching that applied to full-length reads could not be performed. To assign V/J genes and CDR3, sequences were annotated using PyIR, a Python wrapper for IgBLAST v1.9, with IMGT germline references. Any read was removed if the V/J assignment was weak (E-value above 1e-6), the CDR3 was missing, or the read contained stop codons, out-of-frame junctions, or ambiguous translated residues. V3J clonotypes were defined as sequences sharing the same inferred V gene, J gene, and CDR3 amino acid sequence. The percentage overlap between two repertoires was calculated by dividing the number of shared unique clonotypes by the size of the smaller repertoire. RTK rarefaction, the Chao1 estimator, and Recon v2.1 estimates of unobserved clonotypes were used to assess repertoire richness. Generation probabilities were computed with OLGA for all TCRbeta clonotypes obtained by the gDNA method from a few donors. The immuneACCESS repertoire file appears here via TCRdb, limited to in-frame rearrangements. These files lack a portion of the clones; in checked studies, under half of the deficit traces to unresolved V genes, and the cause of the others is not known. V and J calls and clone size are those listed in that table; D and trimming were worked out from the DNA. In all, the sample holds about 2.1 million clones, and around 93% of those were seen once. The ten biggest clones cover approximately 1.6% of the sample.

The clonotype was recovered from a man aged 18 to 29 in good health. Some clones in this sample may be carry-over from other donors' samples. The material sequenced was naive CD8+ T cells from PBMCs. What the cell subset or site label conveys for this sample: CD45RA+CCR7+. This sequence uses TRBV5-4 and TRBJ2-7, with 7 middle bases fitting TRBD1. The nucleotide sequence is TGTGCCAGCAGCTTCGACAGGGATGCCTACGAGCAGTACTTC. Translation gives CASSFDRDAYEQYF.